The TCR beta chain described here comes from a study of T cell responses to AZD1222 COVID-19 vaccine. Across the study: Researchers grouped second doses given at about 4 or about 12 weeks into one pool.

Concerning this clone: The antigen remains unidentified.

Trimming removed 1 base from V and 8 bases from J; junction bases left unmatched: 4. The length of the CDR3 is 13 residues. Looked up from germline, CDR1 is MGHRA and CDR2 is YSYEKL. Study-wide results and limits: Among the donors, most were white British and more were female, and clonal diversity was possibly underestimated. Seropositive at baseline were only a handful of AZD1222 recipients. Sampling that yielded the repertoires occurred only after the peak T cell response.

The data were produced by immunoSEQ multiplex PCR, yet TCRdb's version contains in-frame clones alone and is incomplete. The sample contains 150,000 to 200,000 clones, about 91% of which appear only once. The sequence was collected from an adult in good health. The sequencing used peripheral blood, collected on day 0 of AZD1222 vaccination. This chain joins TRBV4-1 and TRBJ1-2; TRBD1 matches at 7 bases. The DNA of the CDR3 is TGCGCCAGCAGCCAAGGGCGGGACAGAGGCTACACCTTC. It yields the protein CASSQGRDRGYTF.